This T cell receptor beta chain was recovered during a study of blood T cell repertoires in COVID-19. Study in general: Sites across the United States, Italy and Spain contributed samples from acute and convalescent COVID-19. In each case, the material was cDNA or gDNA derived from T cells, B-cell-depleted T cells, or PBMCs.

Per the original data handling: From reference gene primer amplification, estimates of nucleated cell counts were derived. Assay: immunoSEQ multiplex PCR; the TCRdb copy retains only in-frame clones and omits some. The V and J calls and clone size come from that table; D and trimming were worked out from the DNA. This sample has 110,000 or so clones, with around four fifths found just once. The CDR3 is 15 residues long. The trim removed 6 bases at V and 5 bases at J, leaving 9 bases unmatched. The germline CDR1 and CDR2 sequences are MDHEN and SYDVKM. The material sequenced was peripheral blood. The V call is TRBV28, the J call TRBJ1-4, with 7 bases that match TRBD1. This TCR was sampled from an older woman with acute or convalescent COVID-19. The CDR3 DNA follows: TGTGCCAGCAGGCATATGGGACAGAGAAATGAAAAACTGTTTTTT. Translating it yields CASRHMGQRNEKLFF.